The TCR beta chain under discussion was sequenced for a study of blood T cell repertoires in COVID-19. The overall study: Samples of COVID-19 (acute and convalescent) were obtained from the United States, Italy and Spain.

Libraries were prepared by immunoSEQ multiplex PCR; TCRdb keeps only in-frame clonotypes and omits some of them. The sample yields 100,000 to 150,000 clones, approximately 81% seen once. The CDR3 is made up of 13 amino acids. CDR1 LGHNA and CDR2 YSLEER come from the germline V gene. V was shortened by 0 bases and J by 5 bases, with 7 bases between the two germline ends. A single count supports this clone. The TCR originated in an elderly man with COVID-19, enrolled during active disease. This chain connects TRBV4-3 to TRBJ1-1; D uncertain. Specimen: peripheral blood. DNA for the CDR3: TGCGCCAGCAGCCAAGATCCCGGTACTGAAGCTTTCTTT. This translates into CASSQDPGTEAFF.